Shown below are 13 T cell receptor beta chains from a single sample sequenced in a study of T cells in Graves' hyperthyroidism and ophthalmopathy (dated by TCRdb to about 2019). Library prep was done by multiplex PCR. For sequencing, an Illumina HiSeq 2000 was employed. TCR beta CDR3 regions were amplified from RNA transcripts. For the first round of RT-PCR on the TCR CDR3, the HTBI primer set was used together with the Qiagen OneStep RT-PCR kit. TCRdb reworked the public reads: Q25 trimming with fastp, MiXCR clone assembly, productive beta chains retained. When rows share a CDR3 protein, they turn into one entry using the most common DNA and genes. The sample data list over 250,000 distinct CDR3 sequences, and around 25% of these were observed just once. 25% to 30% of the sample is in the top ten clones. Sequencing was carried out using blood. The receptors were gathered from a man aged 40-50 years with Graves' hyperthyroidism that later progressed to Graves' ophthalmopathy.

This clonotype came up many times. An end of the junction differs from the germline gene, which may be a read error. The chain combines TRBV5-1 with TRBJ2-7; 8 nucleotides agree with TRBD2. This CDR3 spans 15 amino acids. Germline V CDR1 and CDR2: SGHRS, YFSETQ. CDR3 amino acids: CVSSLGREATYEQYF. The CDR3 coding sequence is TGCGTCAGCAGCTTGGGGCGGGAGGCCACCTACGAGCAGTACTTC.

The CDR3 DNA follows: TGTGCCAGCAGTTTAACGATTCGGGACTTCGGCAATCAGCCCCAGCATTTT. Protein product: CASSLTIRDFGNQPQHF. The genes are TRBV28 and TRBJ1-5; weak D call: TRBD1 (5 bases). CDR1 and CDR2 from the germline V gene are MDHEN and SYDVKM. Trimming left V 2 bases short and J 2 bases short, with 16 bases between. CDR3 length: 17 residues. The full variable domain, rest sourced from reference TRBV28 and TRBJ1-5, is DVKVTQSSRYLVKRTGEKVFLECVQDMDHENMFWYRQDPGLGLRLIYFSYDVKMKEKGDIPEGYSVSREKKERFSLILESASTNQTSMYLCASSLTIRDFGNQPQHFGDGTRLSIL.

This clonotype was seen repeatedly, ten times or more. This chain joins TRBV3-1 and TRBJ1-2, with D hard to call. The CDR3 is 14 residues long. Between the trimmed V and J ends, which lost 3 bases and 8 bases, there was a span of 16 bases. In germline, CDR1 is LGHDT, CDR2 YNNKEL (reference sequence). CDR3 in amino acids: CASSQDLRTKGYTF. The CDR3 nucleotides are TGTGCCAGCAGCCAGGACCTCCGGACCAAGGGCTACACCTTC.

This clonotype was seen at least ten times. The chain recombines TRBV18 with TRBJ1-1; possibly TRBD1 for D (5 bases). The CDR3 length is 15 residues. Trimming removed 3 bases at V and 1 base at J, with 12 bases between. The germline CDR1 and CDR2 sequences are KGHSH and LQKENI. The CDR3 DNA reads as TGTGCCAGCTCACCGGGCGACAGACCGAACACTGAAGCTTTCTTT. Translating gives CASSPGDRPNTEAFF.

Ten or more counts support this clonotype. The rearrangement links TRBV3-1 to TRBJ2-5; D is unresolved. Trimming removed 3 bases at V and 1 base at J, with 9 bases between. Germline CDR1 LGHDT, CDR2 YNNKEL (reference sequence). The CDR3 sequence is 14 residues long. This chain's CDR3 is CASSHLYAQETQYF. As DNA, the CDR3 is TGTGCCAGCAGCCATCTCTACGCCCAAGAGACCCAGTACTTC.

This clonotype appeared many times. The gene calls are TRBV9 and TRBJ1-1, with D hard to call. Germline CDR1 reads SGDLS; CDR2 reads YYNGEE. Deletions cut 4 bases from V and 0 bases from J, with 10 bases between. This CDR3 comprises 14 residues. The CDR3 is CASSPQILNTEAFF. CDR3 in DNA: TGTGCCAGCAGCCCTCAGATCTTGAACACTGAAGCTTTCTTT.

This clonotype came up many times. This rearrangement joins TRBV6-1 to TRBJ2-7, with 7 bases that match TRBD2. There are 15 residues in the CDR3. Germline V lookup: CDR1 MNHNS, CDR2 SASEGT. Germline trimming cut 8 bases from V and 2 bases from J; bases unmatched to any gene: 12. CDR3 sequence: CASRQAGQGTYEQYF. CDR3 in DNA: TGTGCCAGCCGCCAAGCGGGGCAGGGTACCTACGAGCAGTACTTC.

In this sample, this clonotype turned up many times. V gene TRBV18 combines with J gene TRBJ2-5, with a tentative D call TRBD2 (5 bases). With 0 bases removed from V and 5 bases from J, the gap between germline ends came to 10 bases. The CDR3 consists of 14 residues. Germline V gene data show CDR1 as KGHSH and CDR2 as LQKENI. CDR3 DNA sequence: TGTGCCAGCTCACCACCGATCGGGGAGGAGACCCAGTACTTC. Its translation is CASSPPIGEETQYF. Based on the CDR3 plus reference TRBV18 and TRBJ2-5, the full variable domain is NAGVMQNPRHLVRRRGQEARLRCSPMKGHSHVYWYRQLPEEGLKFMVYLQKENIIDESGMPKERFSAEFPKEGPSILRIQQVVRGDSAAYFCASSPPIGEETQYFGPGTRLLVL.

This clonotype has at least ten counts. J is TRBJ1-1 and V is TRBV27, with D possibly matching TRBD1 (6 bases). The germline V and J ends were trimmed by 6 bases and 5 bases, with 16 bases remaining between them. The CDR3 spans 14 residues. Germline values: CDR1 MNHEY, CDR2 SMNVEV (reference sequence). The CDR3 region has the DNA TGTGCCAGCAGACGAACAGGGACTCGGACTGAAGCTTTCTTT. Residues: CASRRTGTRTEAFF.

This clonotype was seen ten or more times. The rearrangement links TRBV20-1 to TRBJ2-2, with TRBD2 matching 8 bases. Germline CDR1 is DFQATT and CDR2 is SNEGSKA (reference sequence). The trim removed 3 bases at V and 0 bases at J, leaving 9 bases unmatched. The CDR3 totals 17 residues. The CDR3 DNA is TGCAGTGCTAGCCCGCTAGCGGGCTCCGCGAACACCGGGGAGCTGTTTTTT. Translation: CSASPLAGSANTGELFF.

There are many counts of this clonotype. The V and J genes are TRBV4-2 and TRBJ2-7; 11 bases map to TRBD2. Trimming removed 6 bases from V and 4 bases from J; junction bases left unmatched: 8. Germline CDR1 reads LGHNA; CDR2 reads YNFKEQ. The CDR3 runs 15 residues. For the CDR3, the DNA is TGTGCCAGCAGTAGATCGACTAGCGGGGAGTACGAGCAGTACTTC. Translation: CASSRSTSGEYEQYF.

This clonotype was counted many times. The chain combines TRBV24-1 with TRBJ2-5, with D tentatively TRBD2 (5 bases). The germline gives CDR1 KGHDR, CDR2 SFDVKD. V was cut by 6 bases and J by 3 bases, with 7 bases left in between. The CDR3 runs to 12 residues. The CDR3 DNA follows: TGTGCCACCAGTTTCGGGGAAGAGACCCAGTACTTC. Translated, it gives CATSFGEETQYF.

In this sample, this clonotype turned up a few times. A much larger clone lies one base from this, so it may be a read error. CDR3 in amino acids: CASRVQGNYGYTF. DNA for the CDR3: TGTGCCAGCAGGGTACAGGGGAACTATGGCTACACCTTC. The chain recombines TRBV28 with TRBJ1-2; TRBD1 matches at 7 bases. This CDR3 is 13 amino acids long. V trimming: 6 bases; J trimming: 2 bases; junction bases outside the gene matches: 3. Germline V gene sequence: CDR1 MDHEN, CDR2 SYDVKM.